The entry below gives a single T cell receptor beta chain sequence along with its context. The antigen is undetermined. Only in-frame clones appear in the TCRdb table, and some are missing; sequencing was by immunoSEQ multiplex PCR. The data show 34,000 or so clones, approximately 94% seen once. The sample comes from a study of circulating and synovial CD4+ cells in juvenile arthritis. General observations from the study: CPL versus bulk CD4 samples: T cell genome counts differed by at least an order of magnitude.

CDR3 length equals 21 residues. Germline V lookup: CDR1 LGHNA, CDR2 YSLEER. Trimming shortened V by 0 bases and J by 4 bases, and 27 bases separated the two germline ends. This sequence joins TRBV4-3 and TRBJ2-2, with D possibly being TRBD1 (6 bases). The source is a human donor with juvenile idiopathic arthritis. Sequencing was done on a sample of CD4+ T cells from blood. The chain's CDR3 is CASSQDLYTGWVAGSTGELFF. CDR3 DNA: TGCGCCAGCAGCCAAGATCTTTATACAGGGTGGGTAGCAGGAAGCACCGGGGAGCTGTTTTTT.